Below, 6 T cell receptor beta chains from the same sample are listed, as sequenced in a study of T cells after yellow fever vaccination. TCRdb itself ran the 5' RACE reads through MiXCR, one entry per CDR3 protein. The sample consists of 500,000 to 650,000 distinct CDR3 sequences, roughly 14% of them appearing once. Material: PBMCs, obtained on the day of the yellow fever booster vaccination. These receptor sequences come from a man between 25 and 39 years old who received the YFV17D yellow fever vaccine.

There are a few counts of this clonotype. The rearrangement joins TRBV12-3 or TRBV12-4 to TRBJ1-1; D remains ambiguous. The ends were cut back, 5 bases at V and 2 bases at J, with 12 bases in the middle. CDR3 length: 14 residues. CDR3 nucleotides: TGTGCCAGCAGTACCCTTACGGGCAACACTGAAGCTTTCTTT. This sequence encodes CASSTLTGNTEAFF.

This clonotype was seen only a few times. The CDR3 DNA sequence: TGTGCCAGCGCCGTGCGGGACCGCGAGACCCAGTACTTC. Its protein is CASAVRDRETQYF. The chain links TRBV28 to TRBJ2-5; possibly TRBD2 for D (6 bases). This CDR3 comprises 13 residues. The germline V and J ends were trimmed by 8 bases and 5 bases, with 15 bases remaining between them. Per germline, CDR1 MDHEN and CDR2 SYDVKM. The whole variable domain, remainder taken from reference TRBV28 and TRBJ2-5, is DVKVTQSSRYLVKRTGEKVFLECVQDMDHENMFWYRQDPGLGLRLIYFSYDVKMKEKGDIPEGYSVSREKKERFSLILESASTNQTSMYLCASAVRDRETQYFGPGTRLLVL.

The CDR3 loop reads CASSLARAGEGYEQYF. The CDR3 DNA reads TGTGCCAGCAGCTTAGCGAGAGCGGGAGAGGGATACGAGCAGTACTTC. The chain carries TRBV7-2 and TRBJ2-7, with 8 bases that match TRBD2. The CDR3 has 16 residues. V lost 0 bases and J lost 4; bases outside the gene matches: 8. Germline V gene sequence: CDR1 SGHTA, CDR2 FQGNSA. The full variable domain, in which reference TRBV7-2 and TRBJ2-7 provide the parts outside the CDR3, is GAGVSQSPSNKVTEKGKDVELRCDPISGHTALYWYRQSLGQGLEFLIYFQGNSAPDKSGLPSDRFSAERTGGSVSTLTIQRTQQEDSAVYLCASSLARAGEGYEQYFGPGTRLTVT.

This chain connects TRBV20-1 to TRBJ2-7; D might be TRBD1 (5 bases). This CDR3 spans 14 amino acids. CDR1 DFQATT and CDR2 SNEGSKA come from the germline V gene (reference sequence). Trimming shortened V by 1 base and J by 0 bases, and 10 bases separated the two germline ends. The CDR3 DNA reads as TGCAGTGCTAGAGGCTACAGGAGCTCCTACGAGCAGTACTTC. It is translated as CSARGYRSSYEQYF.

The V and J genes are TRBV24-1 and TRBJ2-2; 7 bases align to TRBD2. CDR3 length: 14 amino acids. Looked up from germline, CDR1 is KGHDR and CDR2 is SFDVKD. Trimming at V came to 7 bases and at J to 3 bases, leaving 4 bases not matched to a gene. The CDR3 sequence is CATSPGLHTGELFF. The DNA for the CDR3 is TGTGCCACCAGCCCGGGACTACACACCGGGGAGCTGTTTTTT.

This clonotype was observed a few times. The gene calls are TRBV27 and TRBJ2-3; no definite D call. The germline V gene encodes CDR1 MNHEY and CDR2 SMNVEV (reference sequence). The CDR3 length is 13 residues. Trimming shortened V by 8 bases and J by 0 bases, and 9 bases separated the two germline ends. The DNA for the CDR3 is TGTGCCAGCGGAAGGGTTAGCACAGATACGCAGTATTTT. It yields the protein CASGRVSTDTQYF.